Sequencing of this T cell receptor (beta chain) was carried out in a study of T cells in Graves' hyperthyroidism and ophthalmopathy. Across the whole study: Specimen type is peripheral blood, collected at initial diagnosis prior to any treatment.

V was pared by 0 bases and J by 3 bases, with 1 base of the junction left unmatched. Germline V gene sequence: CDR1 MNHNY, CDR2 SVGAGI (reference sequence). The CDR3 runs 15 residues. Study-wide findings and caveats: Most clonotypes expanded in thyroid above 0.001 were likewise present in blood.

Any patient presenting with uncontrolled infection, other autoimmune disease, pregnancy or lactation was left out. Thyroid ultrasound, orbital computed tomography, clinical symptoms, and serum thyroxine and TRAb underpinned diagnoses. TCR beta CDR3 regions were amplified from RNA transcripts. Using the HTBI primer set, a first-round RT-PCR was run on the TCR CDR3. From the multiplex PCR reads, TCRdb called clonotypes with MiXCR, one entry per CDR3 protein. The table has 250,000 to 300,000 distinct CDR3 sequences, more than 15% seen once; the top ten hold less than 70%. This clonotype was seen ten or more times. As yet, its antigen is unknown.

The chain recombines TRBV6-6 with TRBJ2-3, with 9 positions matching TRBD2. The sequenced sample was blood. The receptor was derived from a woman aged 55-70 years with Graves' ophthalmopathy. CDR3 coding DNA: TGTGCCAGCAGTTACTCGGCGGGGGGGACAGATACGCAGTATTTT. Protein: CASSYSAGGTDTQYF.